This TCR beta chain originates from a study of chemoradiotherapy in HPV16-positive cancers. General study results and limits: Candidate HPV-specific clones and E7-related TCR motifs grew in tumor during treatment. Functional assays defining HPV-specific T cells used only two HPV16-positive patients. For HPV16-positive patients, expanding HPV-responsive T cells associated with longer recurrence-free survival.

On this clone: Its antigen is undetermined.

Profiled with immunoSEQ multiplex PCR; TCRdb holds only in-frame clones, not every one. The sample records some 4,600 clones, 90% being singletons. The CDR3 is 10 amino acids. V was clipped by 3 bases and J by 8 bases, with 5 bases between them. From germline, CDR1 is DFQATT and CDR2 SNEGSKA (reference sequence). Repeated repertoire sampling spanned the course of chemoradiotherapy. This receptor was taken from a human donor with HPV-associated anogenital cancer. Sample collection was performed from a patient who underwent chemoradiotherapy. This chain joins TRBV20-1 and TRBJ2-1; D is undetermined. In DNA form, the CDR3 reads TGCAGTGCTAGTGACCATGAGCAGTTCTTC. This codes for CSASDHEQFF.